Listed here are 11 T cell receptor beta chains from one sample, sequenced in a study of early T cells in non-severe SARS-CoV-2 infection. Using its own MiXCR run on the 5' RACE reads, TCRdb lists one record per CDR3 protein. The table records about 83,000 distinct CDR3 sequences, roughly 15% of them present only once. Sequences were obtained from whole blood. The receptors derive from an adult who was a healthcare worker with PCR-confirmed SARS-CoV-2 infection or an uninfected control (not recorded which).

The genes are TRBV11-1 and TRBJ2-3; 14 bases match TRBD2. Trimming took 4 bases from V and 6 from J; bases not matched to a gene: 6. This CDR3 has 16 residues. The germline gives CDR1 SGHAT, CDR2 FQDESV (reference sequence). As DNA, the CDR3 is TGTGCCAGCAGCTCCGGACTAGCGGGGGGTGGGGATACGCAGTATTTT. It translates to CASSSGLAGGGDTQYF.

Remarks on this clonotype: This may come from a read error, since a much larger clone is one base off. The chain is built from TRBV7-6 and TRBJ1-2; D is perhaps TRBD1 (5 bases). Germline-derived CDR1 and CDR2 are SGHVS and FNYEAQ. This CDR3 comprises 14 residues. The V end lost 0 bases, the J end lost 8 bases, and 13 bases lay between the germline ends. CDR3 amino acids: CASSLAGRDRGYTF. The CDR3 nucleotides read TGTGCCAGCAGCTTAGCCGGACGGGACCGAGGCTACACCTTC. The full variable domain, completed using reference TRBV7-6 and TRBJ1-2, is GAGVSQSPRYKVTKRGQDVALRCDPISGHVSLYWYRQALGQGPEFLTYFNYEAQQDKSGLPNDRFSAERPEGSISTLTIQRTEQRDSAMYRCASSLAGRDRGYTFGSGTRLTVV.

V gene TRBV6-6 combines with J gene TRBJ2-3; 11 nucleotides agree with TRBD1. After removal of 6 bases from V and 4 bases from J, the junction contained 6 bases not matched to a gene. Germline CDR1 reads MNHNY; CDR2 reads SVGAGI (reference sequence). This CDR3 has 15 residues. The CDR3 sequence is CASRPGTGGPDTQYF. CDR3 nucleotide sequence: TGTGCCAGCAGGCCCGGGACAGGGGGACCAGATACGCAGTATTTT.

The chain combines TRBV9 with TRBJ1-2; unclear D gene. V shed 0 bases and J shed 2 bases, with 5 bases lying between them. Looked up from germline, CDR1 is SGDLS and CDR2 is YYNGEE. This CDR3 comprises 13 residues. The DNA of the CDR3 is TGTGCCAGCAGCGTAGACCCGAACTATGGCTACACCTTC. It codes for CASSVDPNYGYTF. Drawing the rest from reference TRBV9 and TRBJ1-2, the complete variable domain is DSGVTQTPKHLITATGQRVTLRCSPRSGDLSVYWYQQSLDQGLQFLIQYYNGEERAKGNILERFSAQQFPDLHSELNLSSLELGDSALYFCASSVDPNYGYTFGSGTRLTVV.

This clonotype was observed many times. This sequence joins TRBV18 and TRBJ2-7, with unresolved D. Trimming took off 1 base at V and 2 bases at J, with 9 bases between the two ends. This CDR3 spans 14 amino acids. Germline CDR1 and CDR2: KGHSH and LQKENI. The CDR3 DNA reads TGTGCCAGCTCACCACAGCCCCGGACCTACGAGCAGTACTTC. Translating it yields CASSPQPRTYEQYF.

This clonotype turned up a few times. This chain connects TRBV5-1 to TRBJ2-7, with D perhaps TRBD2 (5 bases). CDR3 length equals 15 residues. Germline CDR1 is SGHRS and CDR2 is YFSETQ. V dropped 4 bases and J dropped 2 bases, with 16 bases sitting between them. The CDR3 sequence: CASSPGSVGPYEQYF. The CDR3 DNA is TGCGCCAGCAGCCCTGGGAGTGTGGGCCCCTACGAGCAGTACTTC.

This clonotype was found a few times. This chain uses TRBV5-5 with TRBJ2-1; TRBD1 is a possible D gene (5 bases). V dropped 7 bases and J dropped 9 bases, with 20 bases sitting between them. Germline-derived CDR1 and CDR2 are SGHKS and YYEKEE (reference sequence). There are 14 residues in the CDR3. The CDR3 nucleotides read TGTGCCAGCCGATCTCCAGGGTCTGGGGCTGAGCAGTTCTTC. Translated, it gives CASRSPGSGAEQFF.

This clonotype came up many times. The genes are TRBV19 and TRBJ2-7; D is tentatively TRBD1 or TRBD2 (5 bases each). The CDR3 contains 14 residues. Germline loops: CDR1 LNHDA, CDR2 SQIVND (reference sequence). Trimming pared 8 bases from V and 0 bases from J, leaving 14 bases between. Written as DNA, the CDR3 is TGTGCCAGTTCGTGGGGGTTGAGCTCCTACGAGCAGTACTTC. Translating it yields CASSWGLSSYEQYF.

This clonotype was seen a few times. Written as DNA, the CDR3 is TGCGCCAGCAGCTTGGACACCGGTGCCCTTCCCTATGGCTACACCTTC. Translation gives CASSLDTGALPYGYTF. The chain links TRBV5-1 to TRBJ1-2; D call uncertain. Trimming shortened V by 0 bases and J by 4 bases, and 16 bases separated the two germline ends. The CDR3 spans 16 residues. From germline, CDR1 is SGHRS and CDR2 YFSETQ.

This clonotype turned up a few times. The chain joins TRBV5-1 to TRBJ1-4; D call uncertain. Per the germline V gene, CDR1 is SGHRS and CDR2 is YFSETQ. The CDR3 covers 13 residues. V was trimmed by 4 bases and J by 5 bases, leaving 9 bases between them. CDR3 coding DNA: TGCGCCAGCAGCCCCCAGGCAAATGAAAAACTGTTTTTT. As protein: CASSPQANEKLFF.

The chain employs TRBV12-3 or TRBV12-4 and TRBJ2-7; TRBD2 agrees at 11 bases. The V and J ends lost 5 bases and 3 bases, in that order; junction bases with no gene match: 6. The CDR3 sequence is 15 residues long. CDR3 nucleotides: TGTGCCAGCAGTCTGACTAGCGGGGCTTTCTACGAGCAGTACTTC. Amino acids: CASSLTSGAFYEQYF.